The T cell receptor beta chain under discussion was sequenced for a study of cytomegalovirus exposure and HLA in healthy donors. Per germline, CDR1 SGHTA and CDR2 FQGNSA. The CDR3 has 16 amino acids. Trimming pared 7 bases from V and 4 bases from J, leaving 19 bases between. Study observations and caveats: An ancestry cluster, one associated with Asian ancestry, reportedly showed fewer N-insertions than the roughly 700-donor mean in a later analysis.

With 60 Vbeta and 13 Jbeta primers, the PCR was carried out. The method was immunoSEQ multiplex PCR; TCRdb's version includes in-frame clones alone and lacks a portion of them. The specimen's table records 140,000 or so clones. Regarding this clone: Its antigen is unknown.

This chain uses TRBV7-2 with TRBJ2-2; maybe TRBD2 (6 bases). The sequence came from a male donor in good health and CMV-seronegative. Sequenced: PBMCs. In nucleotides, the CDR3 is TGTGCCAGCACTCGAGGGTTGGGACTCGGCACCGGGGAGCTGTTTTTT. Its protein product is CASTRGLGLGTGELFF.